This T cell receptor (beta chain) was sequenced for a study of spatial heterogeneity in lung cancer. Regarding the study as a whole: One measure, the expanded intratumoral alpha and beta TCR count, tracked tumor mutation counts.

By its share, this clonotype is medium-sized (0.01 to 0.1%). Its cognate antigen is unknown. The CDR3 has 13 residues. The germline CDR1 and CDR2 sequences are MNHEY and SVGEGT. V was shortened by 6 bases and J by 5 bases, with 14 bases between the two germline ends. One entry per CDR3 protein, called by TCRdb with MiXCR from the 5' RACE reads. The table lists about 5,000 distinct CDR3 sequences, 7.8% of them singletons. Stated time point: sample taken at primary tumor resection. V is TRBV6-2 or TRBV6-3 and J is TRBJ2-7; D ambiguous. Sample: lung tumor tissue, taken at surgery. This receptor was obtained from a female donor with early-stage non-small cell lung cancer. This CDR3 is CASRRPLRDEQYF. CDR3 sequence (DNA): TGTGCCAGCAGGAGACCCTTAAGGGACGAGCAGTACTTC.